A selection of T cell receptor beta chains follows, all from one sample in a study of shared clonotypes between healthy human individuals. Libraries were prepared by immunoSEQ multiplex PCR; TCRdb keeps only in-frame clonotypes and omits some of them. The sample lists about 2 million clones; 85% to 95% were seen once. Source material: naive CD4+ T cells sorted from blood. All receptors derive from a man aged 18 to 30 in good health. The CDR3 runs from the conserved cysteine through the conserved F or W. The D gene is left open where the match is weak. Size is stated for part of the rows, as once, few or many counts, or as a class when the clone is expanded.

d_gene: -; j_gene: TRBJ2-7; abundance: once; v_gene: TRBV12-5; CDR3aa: CASGLSGLYYEQYF; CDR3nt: TGTGCTAGTGGTCTCTCGGGACTTTACTACGAGCAGTACTTC
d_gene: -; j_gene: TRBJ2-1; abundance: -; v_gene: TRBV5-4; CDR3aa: CASSLAAGSSYNEQFF; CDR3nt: TGTGCCAGCAGCTTGGCGGCCGGGAGCTCCTACAATGAGCAGTTCTTC
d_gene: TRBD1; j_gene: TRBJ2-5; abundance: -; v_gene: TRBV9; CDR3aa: CASSVAGGQGAKTQYF; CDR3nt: TGTGCCAGCAGCGTAGCTGGAGGACAGGGGGCCAAGACCCAGTACTTC
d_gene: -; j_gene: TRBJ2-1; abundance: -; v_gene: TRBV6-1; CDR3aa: CASGLVENEQFF; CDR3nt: TGTGCCAGCGGTCTGGTCGAGAATGAGCAGTTCTTC
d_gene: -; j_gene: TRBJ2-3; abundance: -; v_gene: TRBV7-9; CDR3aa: CASSLRLVGTDTQYF; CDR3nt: TGTGCCAGCAGCTTGAGACTAGTCGGCACAGATACGCAGTATTTT
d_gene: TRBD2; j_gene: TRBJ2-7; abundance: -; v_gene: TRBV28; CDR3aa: CASSSLAGVIYEQYF; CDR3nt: TGTGCCAGCAGTTCTCTAGCGGGGGTGATCTACGAGCAGTACTTC
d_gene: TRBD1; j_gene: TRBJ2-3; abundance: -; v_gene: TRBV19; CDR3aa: CASTPETGGVDTQYF; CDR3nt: TGTGCCAGTACGCCCGAGACAGGGGGCGTAGATACGCAGTATTTT
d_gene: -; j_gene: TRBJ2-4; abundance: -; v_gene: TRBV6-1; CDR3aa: CASTLGDDIQYF; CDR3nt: TGTGCCAGCACCCTAGGCGACGACATTCAGTACTTC
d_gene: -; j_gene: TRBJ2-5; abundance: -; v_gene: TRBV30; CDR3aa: CAWSEGTKPQETQYF; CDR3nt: TGTGCCTGGAGTGAGGGGACGAAGCCTCAAGAGACCCAGTACTTC
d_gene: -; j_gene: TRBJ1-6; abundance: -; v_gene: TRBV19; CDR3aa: CASSILVDGNSPLHF; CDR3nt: TGTGCCAGTAGTATATTGGTGGACGGAAATTCACCCCTCCACTTT
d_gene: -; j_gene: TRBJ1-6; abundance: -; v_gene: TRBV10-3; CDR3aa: CAIRAQGVYNSPLHF; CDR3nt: TGTGCCATCAGGGCACAGGGAGTATACAATTCACCCCTCCACTTT
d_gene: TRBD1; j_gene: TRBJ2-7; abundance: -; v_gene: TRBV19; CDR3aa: CASSPQNRGHYEQYF; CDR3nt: TGTGCCAGTAGTCCCCAAAACAGGGGGCATTACGAGCAGTACTTC
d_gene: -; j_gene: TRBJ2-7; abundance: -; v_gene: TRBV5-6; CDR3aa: CASSRTILYEQYF; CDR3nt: TGTGCCAGCAGCCGGACTATCCTCTACGAGCAGTACTTC
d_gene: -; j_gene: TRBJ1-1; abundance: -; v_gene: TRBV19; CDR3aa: CASSYLQGIGAFF; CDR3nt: TGTGCCAGTAGTTATTTGCAGGGCATTGGAGCTTTCTTT
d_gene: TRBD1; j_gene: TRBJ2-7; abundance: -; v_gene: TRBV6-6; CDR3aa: CASSSRIQGAYEQYF; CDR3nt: TGTGCCAGCAGTTCTCGGATACAGGGGGCCTACGAGCAGTACTTC
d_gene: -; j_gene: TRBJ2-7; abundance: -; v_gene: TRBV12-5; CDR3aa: CASGLAGARSPSSYEQYF; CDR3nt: TGTGCTAGTGGTTTGGCAGGAGCCAGGAGCCCCAGCTCCTACGAGCAGTACTTC
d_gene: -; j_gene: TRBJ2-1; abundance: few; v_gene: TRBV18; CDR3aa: CASSPQASSYNEQFF; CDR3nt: TGTGCCAGCTCACCACAGGCTAGCTCCTACAATGAGCAGTTCTTC
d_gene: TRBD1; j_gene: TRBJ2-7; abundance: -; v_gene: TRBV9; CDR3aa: CASSVGQGIGYEQYF; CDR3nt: TGTGCCAGCAGCGTCGGACAGGGAATCGGCTACGAGCAGTACTTC
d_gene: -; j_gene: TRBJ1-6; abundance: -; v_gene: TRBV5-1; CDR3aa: CASSRTIGSYNSPLHF; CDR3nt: TGCGCCAGCAGCCGTACAATAGGCTCCTATAATTCACCCCTCCACTTT
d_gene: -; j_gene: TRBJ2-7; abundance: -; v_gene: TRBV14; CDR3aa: CASSQLAQGFSYEQYF; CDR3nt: TGTGCCAGCAGCCAACTGGCGCAGGGATTTTCCTACGAGCAGTACTTC
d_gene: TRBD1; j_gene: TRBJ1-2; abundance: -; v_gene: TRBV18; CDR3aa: CASSPALQGIYYGYTF; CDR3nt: TGTGCCAGCTCACCGGCCTTACAGGGGATCTACTATGGCTACACCTTC
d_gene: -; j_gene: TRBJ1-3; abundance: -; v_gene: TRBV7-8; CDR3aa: CASSLVVGSSGNTIYF; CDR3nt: TGTGCCAGCAGCTTAGTTGTAGGTAGCTCTGGAAACACCATATATTTT
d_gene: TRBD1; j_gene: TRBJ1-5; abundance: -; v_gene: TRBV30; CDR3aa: CASSRGRNQPQHF; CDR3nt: TGTGCCTCATCCAGGGGGAGGAATCAGCCCCAGCATTTT
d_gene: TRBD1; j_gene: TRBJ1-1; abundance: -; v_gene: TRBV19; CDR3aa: CASSSDRGTKVRTEAFF; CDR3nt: TGTGCCAGTAGTTCAGACAGGGGGACTAAGGTTCGTACTGAAGCTTTCTTT
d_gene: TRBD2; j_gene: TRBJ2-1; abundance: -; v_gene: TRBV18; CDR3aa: CASSPLAGGGYNEQFF; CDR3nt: TGTGCCAGCTCACCACTAGCGGGAGGGGGATACAATGAGCAGTTCTTC
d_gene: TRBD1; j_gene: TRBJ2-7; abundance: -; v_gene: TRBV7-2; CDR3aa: CASSNAVRGSSYEQYF; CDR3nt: TGTGCCAGCAGTAACGCCGTCAGGGGGAGCTCCTACGAGCAGTACTTC
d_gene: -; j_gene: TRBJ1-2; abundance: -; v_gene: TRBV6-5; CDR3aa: CASSYFGGYTF; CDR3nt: TGTGCCAGCAGTTACTTTGGTGGCTACACCTTC
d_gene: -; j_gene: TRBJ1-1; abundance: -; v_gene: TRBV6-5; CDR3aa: CASSYSGGLTEAFF; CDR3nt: TGTGCCAGCAGTTACTCGGGGGGGCTCACTGAAGCTTTCTTT
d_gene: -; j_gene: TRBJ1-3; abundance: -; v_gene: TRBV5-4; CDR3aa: CASSPDGKPGNTIYF; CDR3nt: TGTGCCAGCAGCCCGGACGGGAAGCCTGGAAACACCATATATTTT
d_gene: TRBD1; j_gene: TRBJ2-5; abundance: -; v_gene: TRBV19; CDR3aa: CASSSFGTGKETQYF; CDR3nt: TGTGCCAGTAGTAGTTTTGGGACAGGGAAAGAGACCCAGTACTTC
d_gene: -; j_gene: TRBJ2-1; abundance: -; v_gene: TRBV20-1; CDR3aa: CSARDPDEQFF; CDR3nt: TGCAGTGCTAGAGATCCAGACGAGCAGTTCTTC
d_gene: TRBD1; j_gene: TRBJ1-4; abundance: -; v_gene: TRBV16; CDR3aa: CASSLRDRTMRKLFF; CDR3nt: TGTGCCAGCAGCCTCAGGGACAGAACTATGAGAAAACTGTTTTTT
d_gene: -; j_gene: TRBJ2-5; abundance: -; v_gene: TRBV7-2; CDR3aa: CASSLEWGRKETQYF; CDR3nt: TGTGCCAGCAGCTTAGAGTGGGGGCGGAAGGAGACCCAGTACTTC
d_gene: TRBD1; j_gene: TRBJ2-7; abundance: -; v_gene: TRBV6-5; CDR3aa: CASTHGQGVYEQYF; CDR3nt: TGTGCCAGCACCCATGGACAGGGGGTCTACGAGCAGTACTTC
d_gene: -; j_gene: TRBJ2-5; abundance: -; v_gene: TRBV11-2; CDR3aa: CASSLALTPTRGRETQYF; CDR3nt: TGTGCCAGCAGCTTAGCCCTGACACCGACCAGAGGACGAGAGACCCAGTACTTC
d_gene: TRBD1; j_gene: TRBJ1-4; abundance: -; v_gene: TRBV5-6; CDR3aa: CASSFRGQGWEKLFF; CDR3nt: TGTGCCAGCAGCTTTAGGGGACAGGGTTGGGAAAAACTGTTTTTT
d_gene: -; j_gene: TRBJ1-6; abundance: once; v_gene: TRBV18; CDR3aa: CASSPSPNSPLHF; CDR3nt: TGTGCCAGCTCACCAAGCCCTAATTCACCCCTCCACTTT
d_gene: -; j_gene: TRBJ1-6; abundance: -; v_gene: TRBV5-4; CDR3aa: CASSPQQGDNSPLHF; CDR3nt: TGTGCCAGCAGCCCCCAACAGGGCGATAATTCACCCCTCCACTTT
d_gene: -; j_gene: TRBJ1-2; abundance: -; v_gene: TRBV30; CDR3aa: CAWSAAGPARGNYGYTF; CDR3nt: TGTGCCTGGAGTGCAGCGGGGCCGGCAAGGGGGAACTATGGCTACACCTTC
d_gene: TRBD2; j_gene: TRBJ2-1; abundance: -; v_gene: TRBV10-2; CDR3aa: CASRLAGGQDEQFF; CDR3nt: TGCGCCAGCCGACTAGCGGGAGGGCAAGATGAGCAGTTCTTC
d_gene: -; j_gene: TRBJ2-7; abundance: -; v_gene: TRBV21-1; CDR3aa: CASSKVGYSGQSPGEQYF; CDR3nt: TGTGCCAGCAGCAAAGTGGGGTATTCAGGACAGTCCCCGGGCGAGCAGTACTTC
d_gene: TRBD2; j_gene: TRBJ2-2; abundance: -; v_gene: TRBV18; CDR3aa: CASSPLAGQTNTGELFF; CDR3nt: TGTGCCAGCTCACCACTAGCGGGCCAGACGAACACCGGGGAGCTGTTTTTT
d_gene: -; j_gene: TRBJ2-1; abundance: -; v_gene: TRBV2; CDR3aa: CASSGDQGSYNEQFF; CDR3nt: TGTGCCAGCAGTGGGGACCAGGGGTCCTACAATGAGCAGTTCTTC
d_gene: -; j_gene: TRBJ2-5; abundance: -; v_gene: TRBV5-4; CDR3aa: CASSPGRASQETQYF; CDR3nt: TGTGCCAGCAGCCCCGGACGGGCGTCCCAAGAGACCCAGTACTTC
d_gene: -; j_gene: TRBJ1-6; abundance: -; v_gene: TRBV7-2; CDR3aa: CASSLGGGSYNSPLHF; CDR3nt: TGTGCCAGCAGCTTAGGAGGCGGCTCCTATAATTCACCCCTCCACTTT
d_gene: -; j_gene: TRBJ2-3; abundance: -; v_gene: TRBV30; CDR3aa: CAWTLRDTQYF; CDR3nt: TGTGCCTGGACCCTCAGAGATACGCAGTATTTT